This TCR beta chain came from a study of neurological immune-mediated disorders. Whole-study findings and limits: In HTLV-1-associated myelopathy, TCR clonal expansion was greatest, whereas multiple sclerosis had the least, falling below healthy controls.

The authors produced cDNA by 5'RACE using 10-nucleotide random UMIs. Over 200 million TCR-beta sequences, together covering 15-18 subjects, were produced by every individual sequencing run that was carried out. Each CDR3 protein is one row after TCRdb ran MiXCR on the 5' RACE reads. In the table there are roughly 62,000 distinct CDR3 sequences, 3% to 4% of which are singletons. This clonotype was seen ten or more times. Its antigen is not identified. The CDR3 is 15 residues long. Trimming removed 1 base from V and 4 bases from J; junction bases left unmatched: 5. From germline, CDR1 is LGHNA and CDR2 YSLEER.

The sequence derives from a woman aged 50 to 60 with multiple sclerosis. The rearrangement joins TRBV4-3 to TRBJ1-2, with TRBD1 matching 8 bases. Sequenced material: PBMCs. The CDR3 protein is CASSQVGGTGYGYTF. CDR3 bases: TGCGCCAGCAGCCAAGTGGGGGGGACAGGCTATGGCTACACCTTC.